A single T cell receptor (beta chain) is shown here with its context. Its antigen remains unidentified. Per the germline V gene, CDR1 is DFQATT and CDR2 is SNEGSKA (reference sequence). Losses at the gene ends were 6 bases for V and 7 bases for J; bases not matched to a gene: 13. This CDR3 comprises 14 residues. The data are from a study of post-analysis software for immune sequencing data. Study background: There were relapsing-remitting, secondary progressive and progressive-relapsing multiple sclerosis among the disease courses included.

Study results and limitations: When compared against controls, multiple sclerosis patients showed significantly lower normalized Chao1 diversity. Patients showed TRBV5-6, TRBV5-1 and TRBV20-1 among several TRBV segments more frequent than in controls.

TCR beta cDNA libraries had unique molecular identifiers. The T cell input of about 0.85 to 10 million gave roughly 0.5 million cDNA molecules. Each CDR3 protein gets one entry after TCRdb re-called the PCR reads with MiXCR. The sample consists of about 540,000 distinct CDR3 sequences, 34% of them appearing once. This chain joins TRBV20-1 and TRBJ1-2; 8 bases are a match to TRBD1. Sample: blood. This sequence was found in a girl under 18 with multiple sclerosis. The CDR3 loop reads CSAQDRAAPSGYTF. CDR3 in DNA: TGCAGTGCCCAGGACAGGGCGGCCCCAAGTGGCTACACCTTC.